This T cell receptor beta chain was captured by sequencing in a study of blood T cell repertoires in COVID-19. Overall study context: Samples came from the United States, Italy and Spain, spanning acute and convalescent COVID-19.

The method was immunoSEQ multiplex PCR; TCRdb's version includes in-frame clones alone and lacks a portion of them. Altogether 150,000 or so clones are present, 80% being singletons, with the ten largest covering 6%. CDR1 is LNHDA and CDR2 is SQIVND in the germline V gene (reference sequence). Trimming took 5 bases from V and 4 from J; bases not matched to a gene: 6. This CDR3 region has 14 residues. The study assigned cohorts using participant-reported clinical history. Input material: PBMCs or T cells enriched from blood (not recorded which). The origin of this receptor is a man aged 35-49 years who had recovered from COVID-19. The rearrangement joins TRBV19 to TRBJ2-5; 8 bases map to TRBD2. CDR3 in DNA: TGTGCCAGTAGTCAAGCGGGGGCTGGAGAGACCCAGTACTTC. The encoded protein is CASSQAGAGETQYF.